The entry below gives a single T cell receptor beta chain sequence along with its context. The data were taken from a study of cytotoxic CD8 clonotypes in ibrutinib-treated CLL. As for the study in general: Partial responses totalled about 24 and complete responses 2; after median around 72 months, about 14 remained remitted and about twelve progressed. Samples showed on average around 250,000 productive templates and 94,082 productive rearrangements.

Sequenced by immunoSEQ multiplex PCR; TCRdb stores in-frame clones only, minus some. In the table there are approximately 320,000 clones, about 64% of which are singletons. Trimming shortened V by 6 bases and J by 3 bases, and 12 bases separated the two germline ends. The CDR3 is 13 amino acids. The germline gives CDR1 SNHLY, CDR2 FYNNEI. The source of this sequence is a human donor with chronic lymphocytic leukemia. The specimen was PBMCs, collected after 36 months of ibrutinib treatment. The V and J genes are TRBV2 and TRBJ2-7; D gene uncertain. DNA of the CDR3: TGTGCCAGCAGCGGTATATCCGACTACGAGCAGTACTTC. It translates to CASSGISDYEQYF.